The 10 T cell receptor beta chains in this list originate from one sample, sequenced in a study of CD8 T cells in Susac syndrome. Random hexamers primed reverse transcription of roughly 0.5 to 1 ug RNA. TCRdb redid the calling of the immunoSEQ multiplex PCR reads with MiXCR, one entry per CDR3 protein. The sample lists about 200,000 distinct CDR3 sequences; roughly 96% were seen once. Material for sequencing was CD4+ T cells from PBMCs. Every receptor here comes from a human donor with multiple sclerosis.

The genes are TRBV27 and TRBJ1-1; 7 bases align to TRBD1. The CDR3 totals 13 residues. The germline V gene encodes CDR1 MNHEY and CDR2 SMNVEV (reference sequence). V shed 3 bases, J shed 5 bases, and the junction held 3 bases outside the gene matches. CDR3 sequence: CASSFDRETEAFF. The CDR3 DNA follows: TGTGCCAGCAGTTTTGACAGGGAGACTGAAGCTTTCTTT.

This chain links TRBV10-3 with TRBJ2-5; TRBD1 matches at 9 bases. V lost 2 bases to trimming and J lost 4 bases; unmatched junction nucleotides: 2. Germline CDR1 reads ENHRY; CDR2 reads SYGVKD. The CDR3 is 14 residues long. CDR3 nucleotides: TGTGCCATCAGTGAGAGGGGACAGGGAGAGACCCAGTACTTC. Residues: CAISERGQGETQYF.

Here the CDR3 DNA reads TGCAGCGTAGGCGAACAGGGGGACTATGGCTACACCTTC. Protein: CSVGEQGDYGYTF. The chain has TRBV29-1 and TRBJ1-2; the match to TRBD1 covers 8 bases. Germline CDR1 reads SQVTM; CDR2 reads ANQGSEA. Trimming removed 6 bases from V and 3 bases from J; junction bases left unmatched: 6. The CDR3 runs to 13 residues.

The chain has TRBV7-2 and TRBJ2-1, with 12 bases lining up with TRBD2. CDR1 is SGHTA and CDR2 is FQGNSA in the germline V gene. V dropped 2 bases and J dropped 0; count of bases not matched to a gene: 8. The CDR3 consists of 19 residues. Written as DNA, the CDR3 is TGTGCCAGCAGCTTACTAGCGGGAGGGCCTAAAAGCTCCTACAATGAGCAGTTCTTC. Translation gives CASSLLAGGPKSSYNEQFF.

The chain carries TRBV7-9 and TRBJ1-1; no reliable D call. The CDR3 runs to 13 residues. Germline V lookup: CDR1 SEHNR, CDR2 FQNEAQ (reference sequence). Trimming shortened V by 5 bases and J by 5 bases, and 12 bases separated the two germline ends. The CDR3 sequence: CASSLGAGTEAFF. For the CDR3, the DNA is TGTGCCAGCAGCCTCGGTGCGGGGACTGAAGCTTTCTTT.

The chain couples TRBV5-4 to TRBJ2-7; tentative D call: TRBD2 (6 bases). This CDR3 spans 15 amino acids. Germline V CDR1 and CDR2: SGHNT, YYREEE (reference sequence). The V end was cut by 0 bases, the J end by 3 bases, with 13 bases between. The DNA of the CDR3 is TGTGCCAGCAGCTTGGCCGGGAGTGGAGGCTACGAGCAGTACTTC. Translating it yields CASSLAGSGGYEQYF. Filled out from reference TRBV5-4 and TRBJ2-7, the complete variable domain reads ETGVTQSPTHLIKTRGQQVTLRCSSQSGHNTVSWYQQALGQGPQFIFQYYREEENGRGNFPPRFSGLQFPNYSSELNVNALELDDSALYLCASSLAGSGGYEQYFGPGTRLTVT.

The V gene is TRBV6-2 or TRBV6-3, the J gene TRBJ1-1; 10 nucleotides agree with TRBD1. Germline CDR1 reads MNHEY; CDR2 reads SVGEGT. The CDR3 runs to 13 residues. Germline trimming cut 6 bases from V and 10 bases from J; bases unmatched to any gene: 8. The CDR3 region is CASSPGQGWRAFF. The CDR3 DNA sequence: TGTGCCAGCAGCCCGGGACAGGGGTGGAGAGCTTTCTTT.

The rearrangement uses TRBV20-1 and TRBJ2-3; 8 bases fit TRBD1. Germline V lookup: CDR1 DFQATT, CDR2 SNEGSKA (reference sequence). Trimming took 4 bases from V and 2 from J; bases not matched to a gene: 5. The length of the CDR3 is 14 residues. The CDR3 loop is CSATRQGSTDTQYF. CDR3 coding DNA: TGCAGTGCTACCCGACAGGGGTCCACAGATACGCAGTATTTT.

This clonotype was detected once. The V and J genes are TRBV20-1 and TRBJ2-1, with 7 positions matching TRBD2. V lost 2 bases and J lost 7; bases outside the gene matches: 2. Germline CDR1 DFQATT, CDR2 SNEGSKA (reference sequence). The CDR3 is 12 residues long. The CDR3 bases are TGCAGTGCTAGACGGGGAGGGAATGAGCAGTTCTTC. Protein product: CSARRGGNEQFF.

V usage is TRBV14 and J usage is TRBJ1-5; the D is unclear. There are 13 residues in the CDR3. The V gene lost 0 bases and the J gene lost 10 bases, with 10 bases spanning the gap. Germline CDR1 reads SGHDN; CDR2 reads FVKESK. CDR3 region: CASSQDAISPQHF. As DNA, the CDR3 is TGTGCCAGCAGCCAAGATGCAATATCCCCCCAGCATTTT.